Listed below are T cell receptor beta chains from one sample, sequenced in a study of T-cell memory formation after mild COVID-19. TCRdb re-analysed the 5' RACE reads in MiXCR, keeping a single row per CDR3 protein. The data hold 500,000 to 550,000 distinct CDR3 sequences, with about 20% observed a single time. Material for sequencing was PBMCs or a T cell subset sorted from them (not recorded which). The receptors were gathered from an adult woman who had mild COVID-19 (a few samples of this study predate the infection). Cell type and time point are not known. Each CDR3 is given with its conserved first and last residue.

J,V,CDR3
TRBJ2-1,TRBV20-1,CSPWSGNEQFF
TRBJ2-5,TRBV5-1,CASWGGNQETQYF
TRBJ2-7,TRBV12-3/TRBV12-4,CASKLRGLSDEQYF
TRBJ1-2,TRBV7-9,CASSSGTGIYGYTF
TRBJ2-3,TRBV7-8,CASSLARFAGGSTDTQYF
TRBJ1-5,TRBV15,CATSRVLSPDSNNQPQHF
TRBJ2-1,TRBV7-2,CASSFRAGDVNEQFF
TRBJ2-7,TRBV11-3,CASSLDTGRTYEQYF
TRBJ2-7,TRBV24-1,CATSDSLDEQYF
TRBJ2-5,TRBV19,CASSIGRSGGTQYF
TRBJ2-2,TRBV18,CASSQTTNTGELFF
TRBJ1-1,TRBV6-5,CASSYGDRGNTEAFF
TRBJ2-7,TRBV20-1,CSAHIPGQGDEQYF
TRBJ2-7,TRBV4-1,CASSQAPRGAGSSYEQYF
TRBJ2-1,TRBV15,CATRSTLAENEQFF
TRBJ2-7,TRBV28,CASSRQTPGGTYEQYF
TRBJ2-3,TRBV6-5,CASRRAASTDTQYF
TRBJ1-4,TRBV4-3,CASSPSAGTGSEKLFF
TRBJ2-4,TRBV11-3,CASSGGWRGNKNIQYF
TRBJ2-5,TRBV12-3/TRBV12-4,CASSSSGNGETQYF
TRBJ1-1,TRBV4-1,CASSQDNWDSEAFF
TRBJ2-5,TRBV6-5,CASSYDGTSGSPRKTQYF
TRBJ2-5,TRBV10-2,CASSEVAALQETQYF
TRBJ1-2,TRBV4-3,CASNPGSGVNYGYTF
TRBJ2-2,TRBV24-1,CATSDVQVAGELFF
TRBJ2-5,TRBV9,CASSVGTGSLVETQYF
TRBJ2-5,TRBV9,CASSVTSLETQYF
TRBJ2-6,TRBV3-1,CASSQDHSGANVLTF
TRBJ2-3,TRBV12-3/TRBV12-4,CASSLRDRDRDTQYF
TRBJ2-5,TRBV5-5,CASTPTQGWVETQYF
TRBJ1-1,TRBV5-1,CAIIARDTEAFF
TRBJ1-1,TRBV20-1,CSAGSRVNTEAFF
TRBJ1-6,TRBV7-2,CASSLAGPEFSPLHF
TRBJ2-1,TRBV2,CASSEYITNEQFF
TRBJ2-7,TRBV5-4,CASSLDGGPGGWEQYF
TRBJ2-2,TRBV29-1,CSALAVRNTGELFF
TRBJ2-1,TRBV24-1,CATASGQGWNNEQFF
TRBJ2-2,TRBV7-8,CASSGYRTANTGELFF
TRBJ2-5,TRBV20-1,CSAIQGETQYF
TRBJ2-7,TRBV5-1,CASSLALQGVYEQYF
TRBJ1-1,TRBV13,CASSLGPPGYMNTEAFF
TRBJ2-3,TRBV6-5,CASSYSGGTTDTQYF
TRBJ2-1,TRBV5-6,CASSLLPSGSYEQFF
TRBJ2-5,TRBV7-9,CASSFYGKRPAGETQYF
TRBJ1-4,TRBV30,CAWGTDSHNEKLFF
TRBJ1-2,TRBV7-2,CASSYQGGAGYGYTF
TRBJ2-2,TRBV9,CASSVIGHSDTGELFF
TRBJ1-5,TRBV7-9,CASSLDGGHVEPQHF
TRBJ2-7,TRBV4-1,CASSQEGNSEQYF
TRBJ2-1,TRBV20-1,CSAYLGTSGRWFF
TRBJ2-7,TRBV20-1,CSRYTRTVSSYEQYF
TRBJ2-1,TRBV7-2,CASSLAWGEQFF
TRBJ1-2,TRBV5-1,CASSAGQGKGGYTF
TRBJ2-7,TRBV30,CAWRTAYEQYF
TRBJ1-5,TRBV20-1,CSANVDPNQPQHF
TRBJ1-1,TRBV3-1,CASSQDQGSVTEAFF
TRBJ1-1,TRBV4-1,CASSQDRLIRSEAFF
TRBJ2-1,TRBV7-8,CASSFEGGRYNEQFF
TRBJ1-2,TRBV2,CASRQGANGYTF
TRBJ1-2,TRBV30,CAWSNGAYGYTF